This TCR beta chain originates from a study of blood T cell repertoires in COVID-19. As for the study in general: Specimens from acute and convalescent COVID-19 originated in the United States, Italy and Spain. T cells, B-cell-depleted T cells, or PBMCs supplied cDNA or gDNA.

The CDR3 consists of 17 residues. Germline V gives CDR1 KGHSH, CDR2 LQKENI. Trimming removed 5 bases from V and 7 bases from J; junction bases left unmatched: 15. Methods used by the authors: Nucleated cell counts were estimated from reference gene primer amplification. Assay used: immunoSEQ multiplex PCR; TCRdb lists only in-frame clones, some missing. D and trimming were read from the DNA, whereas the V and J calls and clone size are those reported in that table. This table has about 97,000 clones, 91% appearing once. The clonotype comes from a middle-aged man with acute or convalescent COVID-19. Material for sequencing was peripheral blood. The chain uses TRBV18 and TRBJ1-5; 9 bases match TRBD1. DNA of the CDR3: TGTGCCAGCTCAACCGGACAGGGGAAACCTCCTCGACAGCCCCAGCATTTT. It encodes CASSTGQGKPPRQPQHF.